This is a list of T cell receptor beta chains from one sample in a study of T cells after posttransplantation cyclophosphamide. Assay: immunoSEQ multiplex PCR; the TCRdb copy retains only in-frame clones and omits some. In the table there are more than 60,000 clones, around 93% of which are singletons. Sequenced sample: PBMCs. These receptors were taken from a woman aged 30 to 39 in good health and a related stem cell transplant donor. CDR3s include the opening cysteine and the closing phenylalanine or tryptophan. D genes are given only for firm matches. Some rows have no size entry. The others give once, few or many, or a class for an expanded clone.

>NA|TRBJ1-3|TRBV7-8|once
CASRPPLWESSGNTIYF
TGTGCCAGCAGACCCCCCCTCTGGGAGAGCTCTGGAAACACCATATATTTT
>NA|TRBJ2-2|TRBV11-2|NA
CASSHGGELFF
TGTGCCAGCTCCCACGGCGGGGAGCTGTTTTTT
>NA|TRBJ2-5|TRBV18|once
CASSPPQDPETQYF
TGTGCCAGCTCACCCCCCCAAGACCCGGAGACCCAGTACTTC
>TRBD2|TRBJ2-3|TRBV7-2|NA
CASSLGDLAGGTDTQYF
TGTGCCAGCAGCTTAGGGGATTTAGCGGGGGGGACAGATACGCAGTATTTT
>NA|TRBJ2-6|TRBV19|NA
CASMGLGAGANVLTF
TGTGCCAGTATGGGGCTGGGAGCTGGGGCCAACGTCCTGACTTTC
>NA|TRBJ1-1|TRBV7-8|NA
CASSLGSMNTEAFF
TGTGCCAGCAGCTTAGGCAGCATGAACACTGAAGCTTTCTTT
>NA|TRBJ2-5|TRBV7-9|once
CASKRGDRKETQYF
TGTGCCAGCAAACGGGGGGACAGGAAAGAGACCCAGTACTTC
>TRBD1|TRBJ1-1|TRBV13|NA
CASSTGVTEAFF
TGTGCCAGCAGCACAGGGGTTACTGAAGCTTTCTTT
>NA|TRBJ1-2|TRBV6-5|NA
CASSSPGGGYTF
TGTGCCAGCAGTTCCCCAGGCGGCGGCTACACCTTC
>NA|TRBJ1-2|TRBV7-2|NA
CASSSYGSDYGYTF
TGTGCCAGCAGCTCGTACGGGTCAGACTATGGCTACACCTTC
>TRBD1|TRBJ1-5|TRBV19|NA
CASGRPGTGDNQPQHF
TGTGCCAGTGGCAGACCCGGGACAGGGGATAATCAGCCCCAGCATTTT
>NA|TRBJ2-3|TRBV7-2|NA
CASTRLGVRDTQYF
TGTGCCAGCACCCGCCTAGGGGTCAGAGATACGCAGTATTTT
>TRBD1|TRBJ2-3|TRBV5-4|NA
CASSLADRGTDTQYF
TGTGCCAGCAGCTTGGCGGACAGGGGCACAGATACGCAGTATTTT
>TRBD2|TRBJ2-3|TRBV13|NA
CASSLSGGATDTQYF
TGTGCCAGCAGCTTAAGCGGGGGGGCTACAGATACGCAGTATTTT
>TRBD2|TRBJ2-3|TRBV2|NA
CASSAFSGGRLGDTQYF
TGTGCCAGCAGTGCCTTTAGCGGGGGGCGGCTGGGAGATACGCAGTATTTT